This T cell receptor beta chain was sequenced for a study of T cells expressing NK-cell markers. Synthesis of TCR beta cDNA relied on 5'RACE template switching carrying UMIs. TCRdb re-called the 5' RACE reads, yielding one record per CDR3 amino acid sequence without DNA. In all, the sample yields roughly 150,000 distinct CDR3 sequences. The source material was blood T cells: a sorted CD56 or NKG2C T cell subset, CD4+ or CD8+ T cells, or bulk PBMC T cells (not recorded which). The receptor was derived from a woman aged 18-70 years in good health.

This CDR3 is CASRSTGGSGTDTQYF. The gene calls are TRBV5-1 and TRBJ2-3; TCRdb calls TRBD1, which cannot be checked without DNA. This CDR3 has 16 residues. Per the germline V gene, CDR1 is SGHRS and CDR2 is YFSETQ.